This T cell receptor beta chain comes out of a study of shared clonotypes between healthy human individuals. Data came from immunoSEQ multiplex PCR; TCRdb stores just in-frame clones and leaves some out. Among some 1,400,000 clones listed, roughly 96% were seen once. With 4 bases clipped from V and 9 bases from J, the junction kept 22 bases outside the gene matches. Germline CDR1 is WNHNN and CDR2 is SYGVQD (reference sequence). The CDR3 is made up of 20 amino acids. The receptor was derived from a man aged 30 to 45 in good health. V is TRBV10-1 and J is TRBJ2-1, with 12 bases fitting TRBD2. The material sequenced was naive CD4+ T cells sorted from blood. This sample's subset: CD45RA+ positively selected. The CDR3 reads CASSVVWASGRVIRNSEQFF. The DNA for the CDR3 is TGCGCCAGCAGTGTAGTTTGGGCTAGCGGGAGGGTCATCCGCAATAGTGAGCAGTTCTTC.